This entry features one T cell receptor (beta chain) sequence. Antigen: not known. This specimen belongs to a study of shared clonotypes between healthy human individuals. Deep was the level at which the assay was run. Produced via immunoSEQ multiplex PCR; TCRdb's table is partial and in-frame only. The data show approximately 2,300,000 clones, about nine tenths seen once. Every one of the donors was a Caucasian adult that lived in Nashville, Tennessee. Study observations and caveats: Of the naive CD4 clonotypes, approximately 5% were shared across a handful of donors. Sampling covered blood only; tissue repertoires likely differ.

Specimen: naive CD4+ T cells from PBMCs. As to subset: CD45RA+ positively selected. The sequence derives from a man aged 18 to 30 in good health. Some clones in this sample may be carry-over from other donors' samples.

The CDR3 loop is CASSSTRGDYGYTF. In DNA, the CDR3 is TGTGCCAGCAGCTCAACCAGGGGGGACTATGGCTACACCTTC. The V call is TRBV7-2, the J call TRBJ1-2; 7 nucleotides align to TRBD1. CDR3 length: 14 residues. From germline, CDR1 is SGHTA and CDR2 FQGNSA. The V and J ends lost 4 bases and 3 bases, in that order; junction bases with no gene match: 5.